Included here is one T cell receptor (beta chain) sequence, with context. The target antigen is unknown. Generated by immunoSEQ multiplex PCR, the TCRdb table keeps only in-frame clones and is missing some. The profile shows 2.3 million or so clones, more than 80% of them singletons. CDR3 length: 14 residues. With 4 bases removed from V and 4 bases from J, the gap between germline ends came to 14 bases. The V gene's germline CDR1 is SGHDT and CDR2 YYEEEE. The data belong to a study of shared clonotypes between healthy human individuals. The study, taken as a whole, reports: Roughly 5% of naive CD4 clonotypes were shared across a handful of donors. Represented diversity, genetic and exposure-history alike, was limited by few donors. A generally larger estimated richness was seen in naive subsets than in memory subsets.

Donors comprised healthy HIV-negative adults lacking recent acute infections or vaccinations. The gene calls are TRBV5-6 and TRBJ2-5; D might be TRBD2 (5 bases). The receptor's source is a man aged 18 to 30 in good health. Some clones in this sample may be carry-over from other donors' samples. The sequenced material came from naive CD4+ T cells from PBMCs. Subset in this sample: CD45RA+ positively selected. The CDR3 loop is CASSPIGVGETQYF. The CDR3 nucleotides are TGTGCCAGCAGCCCCATCGGGGTTGGAGAGACCCAGTACTTC.